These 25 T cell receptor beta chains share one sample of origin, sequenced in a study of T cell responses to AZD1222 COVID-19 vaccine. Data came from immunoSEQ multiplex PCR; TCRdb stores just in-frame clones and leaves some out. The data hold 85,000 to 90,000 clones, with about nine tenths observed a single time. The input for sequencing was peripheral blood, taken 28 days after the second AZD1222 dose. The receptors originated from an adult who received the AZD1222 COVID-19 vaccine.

The CDR3 nucleotides are TGTGCCATCCGGGAGAACACCGGGGAGCTGTTTTTT. Encoded protein: CAIRENTGELFF. The chain is built from TRBV10-3 and TRBJ2-2; D perhaps matches TRBD2 (5 bases). Trimming left V 8 bases short and J 1 base short, with 5 bases between. Germline assignment: CDR1 ENHRY and CDR2 SYGVKD. CDR3 length: 12 residues.

CDR3 bases: TGTGCCAGCAGCTTTAGTGAGAACACTGAAGCTTTCTTT. It yields the protein CASSFSENTEAFF. V and J are TRBV11-2 and TRBJ1-1, with D hard to call. The length of the CDR3 is 13 residues. V lost 3 bases and J 1 base, leaving 6 bases between the germline ends. Germline V gives CDR1 SGHAT, CDR2 FQNNGV.

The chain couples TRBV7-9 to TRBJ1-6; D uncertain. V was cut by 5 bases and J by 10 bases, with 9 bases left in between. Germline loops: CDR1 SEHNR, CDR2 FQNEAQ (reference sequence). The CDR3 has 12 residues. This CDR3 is CASSAPGSPLHF. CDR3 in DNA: TGTGCCAGCAGCGCCCCGGGGTCACCCCTCCACTTT.

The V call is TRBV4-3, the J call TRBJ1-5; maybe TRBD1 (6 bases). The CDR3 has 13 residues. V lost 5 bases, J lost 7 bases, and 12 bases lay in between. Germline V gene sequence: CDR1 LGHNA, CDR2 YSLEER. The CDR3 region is CASSWTAGQPQHF. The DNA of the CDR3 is TGCGCCAGCAGCTGGACAGCAGGGCAGCCCCAGCATTTT.

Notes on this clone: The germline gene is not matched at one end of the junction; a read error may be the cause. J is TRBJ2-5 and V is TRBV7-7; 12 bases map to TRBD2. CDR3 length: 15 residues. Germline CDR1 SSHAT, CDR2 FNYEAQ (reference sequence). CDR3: CASSSSGGAQETQYF. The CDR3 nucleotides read TGTGCTAGCAGCTCTAGCGGGGGGGCCCAAGAGACCCAGTACTTC.

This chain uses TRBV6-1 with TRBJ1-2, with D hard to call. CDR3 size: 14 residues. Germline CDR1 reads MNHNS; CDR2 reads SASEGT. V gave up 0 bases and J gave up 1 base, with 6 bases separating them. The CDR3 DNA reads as TGTGCCAGCAGTGAAGCCTACTTTAACTATGGCTACACCTTC. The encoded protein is CASSEAYFNYGYTF.

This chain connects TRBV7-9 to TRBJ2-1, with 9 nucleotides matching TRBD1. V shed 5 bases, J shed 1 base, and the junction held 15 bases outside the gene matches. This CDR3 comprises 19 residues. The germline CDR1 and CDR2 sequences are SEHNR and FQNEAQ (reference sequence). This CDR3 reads CASSPRTGVGRGSYNEQFF. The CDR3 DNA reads TGTGCCAGCAGCCCACGGACAGGGGTAGGGCGGGGTTCCTACAATGAGCAGTTCTTC. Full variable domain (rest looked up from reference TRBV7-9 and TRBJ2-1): DTGVSQNPRHKITKRGQNVTFRCDPISEHNRLYWYRQTLGQGPEFLTYFQNEAQLEKSRLLSDRFSAERPKGSFSTLEIQRTEQGDSAMYLCASSPRTGVGRGSYNEQFFGPGTRLTVL.

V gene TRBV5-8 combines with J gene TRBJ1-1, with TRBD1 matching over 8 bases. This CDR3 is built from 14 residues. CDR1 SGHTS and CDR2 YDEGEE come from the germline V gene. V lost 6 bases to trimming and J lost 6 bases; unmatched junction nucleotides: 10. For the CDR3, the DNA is TGTGCCAGCACCCCGGGACAGGCCTCATCTGAAGCTTTCTTT. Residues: CASTPGQASSEAFF.

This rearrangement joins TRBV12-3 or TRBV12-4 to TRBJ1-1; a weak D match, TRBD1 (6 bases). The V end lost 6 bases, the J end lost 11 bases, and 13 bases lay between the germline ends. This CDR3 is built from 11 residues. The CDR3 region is CASRLRGGAFF. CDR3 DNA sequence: TGTGCCAGCAGACTCAGGGGTGGGGCTTTCTTT.

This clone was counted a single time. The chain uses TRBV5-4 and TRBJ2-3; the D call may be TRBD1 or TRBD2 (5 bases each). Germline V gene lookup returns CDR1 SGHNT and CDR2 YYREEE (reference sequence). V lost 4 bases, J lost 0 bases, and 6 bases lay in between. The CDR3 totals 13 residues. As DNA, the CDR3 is TGTGCCAGCAGCCGGGACAGCACAGATACGCAGTATTTT. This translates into CASSRDSTDTQYF. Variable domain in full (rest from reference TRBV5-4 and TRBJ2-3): ETGVTQSPTHLIKTRGQQVTLRCSSQSGHNTVSWYQQALGQGPQFIFQYYREEENGRGNFPPRFSGLQFPNYSSELNVNALELDDSALYLCASSRDSTDTQYFGPGTRLTVL.

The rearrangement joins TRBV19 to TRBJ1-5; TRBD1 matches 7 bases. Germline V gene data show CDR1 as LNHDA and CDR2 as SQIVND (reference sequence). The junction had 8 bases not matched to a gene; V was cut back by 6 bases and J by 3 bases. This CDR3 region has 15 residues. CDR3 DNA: TGTGCCAGTAGAGAAGGACAGGCGAACAATCAGCCCCAGCATTTT. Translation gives CASREGQANNQPQHF.

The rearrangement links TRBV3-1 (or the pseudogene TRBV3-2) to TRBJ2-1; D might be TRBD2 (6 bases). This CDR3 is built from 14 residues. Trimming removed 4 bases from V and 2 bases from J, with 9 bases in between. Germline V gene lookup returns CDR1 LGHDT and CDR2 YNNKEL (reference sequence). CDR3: CASSPRTTYNEQFF. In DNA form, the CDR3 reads TGTGCCAGCAGCCCAAGGACTACCTACAATGAGCAGTTCTTC.

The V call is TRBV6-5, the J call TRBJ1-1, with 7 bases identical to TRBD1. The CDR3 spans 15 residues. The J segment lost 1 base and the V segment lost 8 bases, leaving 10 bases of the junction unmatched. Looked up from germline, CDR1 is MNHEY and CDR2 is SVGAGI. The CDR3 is CASQVEGAANTEAFF. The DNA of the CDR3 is TGTGCCAGCCAGGTCGAGGGGGCTGCGAACACTGAAGCTTTCTTT.

CDR3 sequence reads: CASSPQGDYEQYF. The CDR3 DNA is TGTGCCAGCTCACCACAGGGGGACTACGAGCAGTACTTC. This chain connects TRBV18 to TRBJ2-7, with D perhaps TRBD1 (6 bases). CDR1 and CDR2 from the germline V gene are KGHSH and LQKENI. This CDR3 is built from 13 residues. Trimming shortened V by 1 base and J by 3 bases, and 7 bases separated the two germline ends.

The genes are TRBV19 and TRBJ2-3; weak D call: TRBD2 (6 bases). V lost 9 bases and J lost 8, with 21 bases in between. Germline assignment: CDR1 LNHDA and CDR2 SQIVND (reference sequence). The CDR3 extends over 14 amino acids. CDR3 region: CASRLGPLAGTQYF. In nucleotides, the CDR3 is TGTGCCAGCCGACTAGGCCCGCTTGCGGGTACGCAGTATTTT.

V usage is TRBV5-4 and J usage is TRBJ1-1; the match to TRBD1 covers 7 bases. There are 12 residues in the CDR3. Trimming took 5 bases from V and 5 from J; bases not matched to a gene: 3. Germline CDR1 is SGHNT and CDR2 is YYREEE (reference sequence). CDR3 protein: CASRDRETEAFF. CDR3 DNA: TGTGCCAGCAGAGACAGGGAAACTGAAGCTTTCTTT. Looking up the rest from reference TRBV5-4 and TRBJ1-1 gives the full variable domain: ETGVTQSPTHLIKTRGQQVTLRCSSQSGHNTVSWYQQALGQGPQFIFQYYREEENGRGNFPPRFSGLQFPNYSSELNVNALELDDSALYLCASRDRETEAFFGQGTRLTVV.

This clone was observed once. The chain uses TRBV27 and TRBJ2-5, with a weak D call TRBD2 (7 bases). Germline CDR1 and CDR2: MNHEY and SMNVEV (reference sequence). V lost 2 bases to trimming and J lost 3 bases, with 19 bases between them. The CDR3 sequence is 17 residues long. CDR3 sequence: CASSLPPLGGAEETQYF. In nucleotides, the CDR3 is TGTGCCAGCAGTTTACCCCCCCTGGGGGGGGCAGAAGAGACCCAGTACTTC.

CDR3 sequence (DNA): TGTGCCAGCGGGTGGGGGACTTCCGGGACGAGGTTATCTGGGGCCAACGTCCTGACTTTC. Translated, it gives CASGWGTSGTRLSGANVLTF. This chain joins TRBV2 and TRBJ2-6; D is possibly TRBD2 (6 bases). The CDR3 runs 20 residues. Trimming stripped 8 bases from V and 1 base from J, with 27 bases between. Per the germline V gene, CDR1 is SNHLY and CDR2 is FYNNEI.

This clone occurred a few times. CDR3 sequence: CASSPSGGGYEQYF. The CDR3, as DNA: TGTGCCAGCAGTCCCAGCGGGGGAGGCTACGAGCAGTACTTC. The gene calls are TRBV6-5 and TRBJ2-7; the match to TRBD2 covers 8 bases. Trimming at V came to 5 bases and at J to 3 bases, leaving 6 bases not matched to a gene. The germline V gene encodes CDR1 MNHEY and CDR2 SVGAGI. This CDR3 region has 14 residues.

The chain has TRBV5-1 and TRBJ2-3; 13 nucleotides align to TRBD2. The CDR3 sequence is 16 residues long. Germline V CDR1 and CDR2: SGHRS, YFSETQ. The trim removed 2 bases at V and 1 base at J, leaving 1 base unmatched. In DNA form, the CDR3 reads TGCGCCAGCAGCTTCGGGACTAGCGGGGGCACAGATACGCAGTATTTT. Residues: CASSFGTSGGTDTQYF. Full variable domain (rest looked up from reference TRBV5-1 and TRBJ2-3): KAGVTQTPRYLIKTRGQQVTLSCSPISGHRSVSWYQQTPGQGLQFLFEYFSETQRNKGNFPGRFSGRQFSNSRSEMNVSTLELGDSALYLCASSFGTSGGTDTQYFGPGTRLTVL.

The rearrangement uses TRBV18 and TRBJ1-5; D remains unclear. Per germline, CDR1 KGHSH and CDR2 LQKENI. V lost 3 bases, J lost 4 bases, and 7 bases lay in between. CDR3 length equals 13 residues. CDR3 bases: TGTGCCAGCTCACCCGCATTTAATCAGCCCCAGCATTTT. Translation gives CASSPAFNQPQHF.

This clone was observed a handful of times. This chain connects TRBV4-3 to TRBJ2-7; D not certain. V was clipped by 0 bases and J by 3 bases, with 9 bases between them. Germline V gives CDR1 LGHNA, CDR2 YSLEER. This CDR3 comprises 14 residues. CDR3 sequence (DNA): TGCGCCAGCAGCCAAGAAACGGCCCTCTACGAGCAGTACTTC. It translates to CASSQETALYEQYF.

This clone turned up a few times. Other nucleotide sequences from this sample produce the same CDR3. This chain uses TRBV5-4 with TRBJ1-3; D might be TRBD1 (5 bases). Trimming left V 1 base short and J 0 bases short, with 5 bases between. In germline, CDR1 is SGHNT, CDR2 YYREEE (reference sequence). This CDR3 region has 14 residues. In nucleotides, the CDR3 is TGTGCCAGCAGCTTGCAGGGCTCTGGAAACACCATATATTTT. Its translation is CASSLQGSGNTIYF.

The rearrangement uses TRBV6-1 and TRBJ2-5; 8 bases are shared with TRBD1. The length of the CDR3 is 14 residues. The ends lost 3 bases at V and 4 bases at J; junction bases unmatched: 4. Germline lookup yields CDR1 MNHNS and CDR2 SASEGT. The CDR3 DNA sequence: TGTGCCAGCAGTGACACAGGGGGGAGAGAGACCCAGTACTTC. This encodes CASSDTGGRETQYF.

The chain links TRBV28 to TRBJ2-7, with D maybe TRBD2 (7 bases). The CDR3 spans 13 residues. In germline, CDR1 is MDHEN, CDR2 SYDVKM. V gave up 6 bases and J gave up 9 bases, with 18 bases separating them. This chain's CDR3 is CASRGGGVERQYF. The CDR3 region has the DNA TGTGCCAGCAGAGGGGGGGGCGTGGAGAGGCAGTACTTC.